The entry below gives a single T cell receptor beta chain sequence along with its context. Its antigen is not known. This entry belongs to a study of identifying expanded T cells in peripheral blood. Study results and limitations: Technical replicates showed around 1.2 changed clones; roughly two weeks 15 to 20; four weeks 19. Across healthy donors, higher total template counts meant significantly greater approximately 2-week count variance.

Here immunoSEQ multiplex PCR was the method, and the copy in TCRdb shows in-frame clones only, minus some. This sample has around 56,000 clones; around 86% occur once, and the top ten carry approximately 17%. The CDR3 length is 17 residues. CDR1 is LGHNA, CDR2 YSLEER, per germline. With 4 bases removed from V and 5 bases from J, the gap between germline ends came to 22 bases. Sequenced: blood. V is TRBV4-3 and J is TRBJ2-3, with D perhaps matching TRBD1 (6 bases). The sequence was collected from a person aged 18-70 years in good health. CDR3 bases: TGCGCCAGCAGCCCGACCCTAGGGACACGTTGGGGAGATACGCAGTATTTT. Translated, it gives CASSPTLGTRWGDTQYF.